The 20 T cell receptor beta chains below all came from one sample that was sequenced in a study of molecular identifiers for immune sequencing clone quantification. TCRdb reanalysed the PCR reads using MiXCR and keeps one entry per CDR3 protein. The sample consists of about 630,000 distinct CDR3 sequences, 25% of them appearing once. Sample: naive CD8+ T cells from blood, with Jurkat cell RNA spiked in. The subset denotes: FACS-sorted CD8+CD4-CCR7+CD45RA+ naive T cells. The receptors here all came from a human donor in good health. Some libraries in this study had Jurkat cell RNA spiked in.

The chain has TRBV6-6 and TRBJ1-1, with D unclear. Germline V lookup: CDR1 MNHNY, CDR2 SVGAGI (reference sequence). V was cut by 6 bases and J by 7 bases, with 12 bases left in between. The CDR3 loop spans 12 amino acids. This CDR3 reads CASSPMAYEAFF. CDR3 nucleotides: TGTGCCAGCAGCCCTATGGCCTATGAAGCTTTCTTT.

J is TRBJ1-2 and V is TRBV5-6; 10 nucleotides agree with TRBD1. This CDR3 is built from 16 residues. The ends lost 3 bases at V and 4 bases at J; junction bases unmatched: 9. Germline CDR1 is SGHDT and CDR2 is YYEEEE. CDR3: CASSSRLTGGRYGYTF. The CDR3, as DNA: TGTGCCAGCAGCTCGCGTCTGACAGGGGGCCGCTATGGCTACACCTTC.

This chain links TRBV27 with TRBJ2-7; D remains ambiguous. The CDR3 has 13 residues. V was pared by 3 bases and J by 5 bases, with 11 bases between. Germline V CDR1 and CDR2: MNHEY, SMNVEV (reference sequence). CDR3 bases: TGTGCCAGCAGTTTTGGGGTGGGCAACGAGCAGTACTTC. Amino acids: CASSFGVGNEQYF.

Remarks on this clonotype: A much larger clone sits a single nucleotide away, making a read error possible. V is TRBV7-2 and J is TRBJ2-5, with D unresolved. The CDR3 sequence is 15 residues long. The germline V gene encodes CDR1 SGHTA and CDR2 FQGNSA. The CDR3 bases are TGTGCCAGCAGCCGTTTTGACCTTCCTCAAGAGACCCCGTACTTC. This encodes CASSRFDLPQETPYF. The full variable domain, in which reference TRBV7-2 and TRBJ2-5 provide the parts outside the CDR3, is GAGVSQSPSNKVTEKGKDVELRCDPISGHTALYWYRQSLGQGLEFLIYFQGNSAPDKSGLPSDRFSAERTGGSVSTLTIQRTQQEDSAVYLCASSRFDLPQETPYFGPGTRLLVL.

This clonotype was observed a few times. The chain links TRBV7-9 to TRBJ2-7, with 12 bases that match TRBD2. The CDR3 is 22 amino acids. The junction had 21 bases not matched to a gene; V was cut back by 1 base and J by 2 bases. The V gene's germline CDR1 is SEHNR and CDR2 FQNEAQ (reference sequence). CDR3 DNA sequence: TGTGCCAGCAGCTTAGGTGGGGCCCTAGCGGGAGGGCCCCACTCATATCCCTACGAGCAGTACTTC. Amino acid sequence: CASSLGGALAGGPHSYPYEQYF.

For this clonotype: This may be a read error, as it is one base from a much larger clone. The CDR3 loop reads CATADGGTGGSYDEQFF. As DNA, the CDR3 is TGTGCCACCGCAGACGGTGGTACGGGCGGTTCTTACGATGAGCAGTTCTTC. The V call is TRBV15, the J call TRBJ2-1; D is undetermined. V lost 8 bases to trimming and J lost 8 bases, with 28 bases between them. Per the germline V gene, CDR1 is LNHNV and CDR2 is YYDKDF (reference sequence). This CDR3 has 17 amino acids.

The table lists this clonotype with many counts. The CDR3, as DNA: TGTGCCATCAGTGAGGCCGGGTCCTACGAGCAGTACTTC. Protein sequence: CAISEAGSYEQYF. The chain recombines TRBV10-3 with TRBJ2-7; no clear D. The CDR3 is 13 residues long. Germline V gene sequence: CDR1 ENHRY, CDR2 SYGVKD. Trimming took 2 bases from V and 1 from J, leaving 6 bases between them.

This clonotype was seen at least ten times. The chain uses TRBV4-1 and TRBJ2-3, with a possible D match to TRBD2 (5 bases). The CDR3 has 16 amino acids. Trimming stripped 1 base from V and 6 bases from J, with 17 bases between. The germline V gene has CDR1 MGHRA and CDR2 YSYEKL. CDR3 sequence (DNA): TGCGCCAGCAGCCAAGCCCTGACGGTGATAGCGGATACGCAGTATTTT. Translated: CASSQALTVIADTQYF.

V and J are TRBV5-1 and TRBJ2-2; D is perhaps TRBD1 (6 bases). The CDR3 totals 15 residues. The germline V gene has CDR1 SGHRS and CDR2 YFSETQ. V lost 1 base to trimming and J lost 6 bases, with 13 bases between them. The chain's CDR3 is CASSLRPGVPGELFF. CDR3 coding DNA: TGCGCCAGCAGCTTGAGGCCAGGGGTCCCCGGGGAGCTGTTTTTT.

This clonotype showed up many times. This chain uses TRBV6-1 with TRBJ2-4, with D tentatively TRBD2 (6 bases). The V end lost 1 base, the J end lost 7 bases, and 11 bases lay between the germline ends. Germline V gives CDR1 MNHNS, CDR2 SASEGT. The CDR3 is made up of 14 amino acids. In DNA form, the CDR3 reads TGTGCCAGCAGTGAAGAGACTAGTTTCAACATTCAGTACTTC. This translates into CASSEETSFNIQYF.

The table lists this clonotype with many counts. The CDR3 DNA is TGTGCCAGCAGTTTAAGGGGCCTGAACACCGGGGAGCTGTTTTTT. It is translated as CASSLRGLNTGELFF. V is TRBV28 and J is TRBJ2-2; D might be TRBD1 (5 bases). With 2 bases removed from V and 1 base from J, the gap between germline ends came to 8 bases. From germline, CDR1 is MDHEN and CDR2 SYDVKM. The CDR3 spans 15 residues.

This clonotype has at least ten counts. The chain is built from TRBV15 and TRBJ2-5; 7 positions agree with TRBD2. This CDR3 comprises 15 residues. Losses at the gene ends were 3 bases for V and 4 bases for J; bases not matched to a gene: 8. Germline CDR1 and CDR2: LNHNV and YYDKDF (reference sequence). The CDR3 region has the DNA TGTGCCACCAGCAGCCGGGACTATGTAACAGAGACCCAGTACTTC. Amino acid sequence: CATSSRDYVTETQYF.

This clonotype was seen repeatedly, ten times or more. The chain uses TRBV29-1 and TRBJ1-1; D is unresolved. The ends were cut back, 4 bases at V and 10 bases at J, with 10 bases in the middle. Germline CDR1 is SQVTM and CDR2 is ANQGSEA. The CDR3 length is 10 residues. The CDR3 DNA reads TGCAGCGTTGTATTACAATCAGCTTTCTTT. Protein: CSVVLQSAFF.

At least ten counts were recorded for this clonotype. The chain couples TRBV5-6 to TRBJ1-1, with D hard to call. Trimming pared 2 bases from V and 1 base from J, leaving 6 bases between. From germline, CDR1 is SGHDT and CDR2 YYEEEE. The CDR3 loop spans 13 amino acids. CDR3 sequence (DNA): TGTGCCAGCAGCTTTGGAGCGAACACTGAAGCTTTCTTT. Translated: CASSFGANTEAFF.

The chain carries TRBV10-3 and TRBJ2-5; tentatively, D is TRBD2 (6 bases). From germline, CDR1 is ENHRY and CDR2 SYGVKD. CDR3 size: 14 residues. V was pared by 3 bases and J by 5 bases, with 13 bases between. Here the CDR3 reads CAISDMEGIETQYF. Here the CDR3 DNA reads TGTGCCATCAGTGATATGGAGGGGATCGAGACCCAGTACTTC.

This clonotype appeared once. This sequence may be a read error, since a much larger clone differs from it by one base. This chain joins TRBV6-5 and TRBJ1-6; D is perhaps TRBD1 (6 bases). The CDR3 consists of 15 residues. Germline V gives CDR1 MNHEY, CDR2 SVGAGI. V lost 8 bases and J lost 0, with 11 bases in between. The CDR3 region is CASAQDSSYNSPLHF. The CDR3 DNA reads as TGTGCCAGCGCGCAGGACAGCTCCTATAATTCACCCCTCCACTTT.

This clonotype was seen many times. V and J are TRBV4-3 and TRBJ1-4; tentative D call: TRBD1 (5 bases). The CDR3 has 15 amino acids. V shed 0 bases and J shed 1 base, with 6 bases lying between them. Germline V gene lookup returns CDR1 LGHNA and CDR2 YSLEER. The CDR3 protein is CASSQDRVTNEKLFF. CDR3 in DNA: TGCGCCAGCAGCCAAGACAGGGTAACTAATGAAAAACTGTTTTTT.

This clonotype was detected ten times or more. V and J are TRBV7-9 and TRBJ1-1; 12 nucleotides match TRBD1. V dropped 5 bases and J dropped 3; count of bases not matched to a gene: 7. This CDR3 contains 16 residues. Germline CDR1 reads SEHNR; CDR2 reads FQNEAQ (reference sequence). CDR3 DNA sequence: TGTGCCAGCAGCGCGGGACAGGGGGCAAAGGACACTGAAGCTTTCTTT. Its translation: CASSAGQGAKDTEAFF.

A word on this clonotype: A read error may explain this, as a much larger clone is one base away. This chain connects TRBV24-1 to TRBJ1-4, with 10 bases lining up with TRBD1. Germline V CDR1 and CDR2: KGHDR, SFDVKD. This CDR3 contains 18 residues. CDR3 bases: TGTGCCACCACCAGGGACAGGGGAGGGGTAGGGGCTAATGAAGAACTGTTTTTT. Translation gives CATTRDRGGVGANEELFF.

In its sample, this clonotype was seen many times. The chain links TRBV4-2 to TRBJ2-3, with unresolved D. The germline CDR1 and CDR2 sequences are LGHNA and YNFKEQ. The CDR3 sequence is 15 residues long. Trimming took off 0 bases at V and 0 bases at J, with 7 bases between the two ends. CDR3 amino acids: CASSQDLDSTDTQYF. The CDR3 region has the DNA TGTGCCAGCAGCCAAGATCTTGATAGCACAGATACGCAGTATTTT.